A selection of T cell receptor beta chains follows, all from one sample in a study of cytomegalovirus exposure and HLA in healthy donors. The repertoire was sequenced with immunoSEQ multiplex PCR; TCRdb's copy has only in-frame clones and lacks some. The sample records some 250,000 clones, 90% being singletons. Sequenced: PBMCs. The receptors were gathered from a woman aged 18-29 years in good health and CMV-seronegative. The CDR3 runs from the conserved cysteine through the conserved F or W. Each record gives: V gene, J gene, clone size, D gene, CDR3 protein, CDR3 DNA. A D gene is named only where the DNA matches it firmly. Only part of the rows carry a size: once, few, many, or a class if the clone is expanded.

TRBV7-9	TRBJ1-2	-	-	CASSLGSGDGGYTF	TGTGCCAGCAGCTTGGGGTCGGGGGATGGCGGCTACACCTTC
TRBV18	TRBJ2-5	few	-	CASSTGMGETQYF	TGTGCCAGCTCAACGGGGATGGGGGAGACCCAGTACTTC
TRBV28	TRBJ1-5	-	-	CASTWTAKGNQPQHF	TGTGCCAGCACTTGGACAGCAAAGGGCAATCAGCCCCAGCATTTT
TRBV7-9	TRBJ1-2	few	-	CASSLDYGGGYTF	TGTGCCAGCAGCTTAGATTACGGGGGTGGCTACACCTTC
TRBV4-3	TRBJ1-1	-	-	CASSQDSAGTEAFF	TGCGCCAGCAGCCAAGATAGCGCGGGGACTGAAGCTTTCTTT
TRBV28	TRBJ1-3	-	TRBD1	CASRDRGRNTIYF	TGTGCCAGCAGGGACAGGGGTAGAAACACCATATATTTT
TRBV6-1	TRBJ1-5	-	-	CASTPDRVNQPQHF	TGTGCCAGCACCCCCGACAGAGTAAATCAGCCCCAGCATTTT
TRBV5-6	TRBJ2-2	-	-	CASRESGISNTGELFF	TGTGCCAGCAGGGAGAGTGGCATATCGAACACCGGGGAGCTGTTTTTT
TRBV5-5	TRBJ2-2	few	-	CASSFSPQGELFF	TGTGCCAGCAGCTTTAGCCCTCAGGGGGAGCTGTTTTTT
TRBV25-1	TRBJ2-5	-	-	CASSDVGGPKETQYF	TGTGCCAGCAGTGACGTCGGGGGGCCTAAAGAGACCCAGTACTTC
TRBV2	TRBJ1-1	-	-	CASGTGNVAEAFF	TGTGCCAGCGGAACAGGGAATGTTGCTGAAGCTTTCTTT
TRBV7-9	TRBJ2-2	-	TRBD2	CASSLVGGGGLSGELFF	TGTGCCAGCAGCTTAGTTGGCGGGGGTGGCCTGAGCGGGGAGCTGTTTTTT
TRBV29-1	TRBJ2-1	-	TRBD2	CSVEDLGGGASNEQFF	TGCAGCGTTGAAGATCTAGGCGGGGGGGCCTCCAATGAGCAGTTCTTC
TRBV7-9	TRBJ1-4	-	TRBD1	CASSQYETGVNEKLFF	TGTGCCAGCAGCCAATACGAGACAGGGGTTAATGAAAAACTGTTTTTT
TRBV6-1	TRBJ1-6	-	-	CASSEDRGPLHF	TGTGCCAGCAGTGAAGATCGGGGACCCCTCCACTTT
TRBV28	TRBJ2-2	-	TRBD1	CASSRTGGYYTGELFF	TGTGCCAGCAGCCGGACAGGGGGGTATTACACCGGGGAGCTGTTTTTT
TRBV7-6	TRBJ2-7	-	-	CASSLADRPADEQYF	TGTGCCAGCAGCTTAGCCGACAGGCCGGCCGACGAGCAGTACTTC
TRBV28	TRBJ2-5	-	-	CASSLPPQGFGPKETQYF	TGTGCCAGCAGTTTACCCCCTCAGGGTTTTGGCCCCAAAGAGACCCAGTACTTC
TRBV7-9	TRBJ2-1	-	TRBD2	CASSFGGGAYEQFF	TGTGCCAGCAGCTTTGGCGGGGGGGCCTATGAGCAGTTCTTC
TRBV7-2	TRBJ2-7	-	TRBD2	CASSLGLAGGIDEQYF	TGTGCCAGCAGCTTAGGTTTAGCGGGGGGTATCGACGAGCAGTACTTC
TRBV28	TRBJ2-2	-	TRBD1	CASSQLRDRTNTGELFF	TGTGCCAGCAGTCAACTTCGGGACAGAACGAACACCGGGGAGCTGTTTTTT
TRBV19	TRBJ2-3	-	-	CASSIMGGGLITDTQYF	TGTGCCAGTAGTATCATGGGAGGGGGGCTCATCACAGATACGCAGTATTTT
TRBV5-4	TRBJ2-3	-	TRBD2	CASSSGLAGGVTDTQYF	TGTGCCAGCAGCTCCGGACTAGCGGGGGGCGTCACAGATACGCAGTATTTT
TRBV6-1	TRBJ1-5	-	-	CASSQVGPSNQPQHF	TGTGCCAGCAGTCAGGTCGGCCCTAGCAATCAGCCCCAGCATTTT
TRBV27	TRBJ1-2	-	-	CASSFNPGVGYTF	TGTGCCAGCAGTTTCAACCCAGGGGTGGGCTACACCTTC
TRBV7-9	TRBJ2-3	-	TRBD2	CASRQIAGHTDTQYF	TGTGCCAGCAGGCAGATAGCGGGCCACACAGATACGCAGTATTTT